This entry is about one T cell receptor (beta chain). Antigen specificity is unknown. The data were obtained in a study of vaccination effects on CD4 cells after COVID-19. Overall study context: The median interval between the second dose and post-vaccine sampling was 72 days. General study points: There was only 1 of 255 vaccine-induced clones in healthy vaccinees that cross-reacted with common cold coronaviruses.

The CDR3 covers 16 residues. Profiled with immunoSEQ multiplex PCR; TCRdb holds only in-frame clones, not every one. The sample yields about 30,000 clones, 75% to 90% seen once. Prior to sequencing, the ViraFEST assay stimulated PBMC with viral peptide pools, which expanded the antigen-specific CD4+ T cells. It was after 10 days of culture that CD4+ T cells were isolated. Everyone in the study got two shots of either the BNT162b2 or mRNA-1273 vaccine. For each well, 1.9 million or so PBMC were cultured with 8 to 10 IU/ml IL-2 and 8 to 10 ug/ml peptides. The source material was CD4+ T cells from PBMCs cultured with SARS-CoV-2 spike peptides, sampled after COVID-19 vaccination. This chain connects TRBV21-1 to TRBJ1-1. TRBV21-1 is termed a pseudogene. This TCR was recovered from a human donor who received a COVID-19 vaccine. Some clones in this sample may be carry-over from other donors' samples. CDR3 nucleotides: TGTGCCAGCAGCAAAGTCCGCGGTGGGATGAACACTGAAGCTTTCTTT. It yields the protein CASSKVRGGMNTEAFF.